This T cell receptor (beta chain) was found in a study of blood T cell repertoires in COVID-19. Study details: Cohort 3 recovered donors had two negative PCRs, clearance, or symptom resolution. PBMCs, B-cell-depleted T cells, or T cells were the source of the cDNA or gDNA that made up the material.

In the source study's methods: It was from reference gene primer amplification that nucleated cell counts were estimated. Data came from immunoSEQ multiplex PCR; TCRdb stores just in-frame clones and leaves some out. V, J and clone size are those of that table, while D and trimming were read from the DNA. The sample lists some 180,000 clones, around 80% occurring once. The CDR3 runs to 14 residues. V shed 4 bases and J shed 6 bases, with 13 bases lying between them. CDR1 SGHRS and CDR2 YFSETQ come from the germline V gene. Material for sequencing was PBMCs or T cells enriched from blood (not recorded which). This sequence joins TRBV5-1 and TRBJ2-2; unclear D gene. This receptor was taken from a woman between 65 and 79 years old in a cohort exposed to, infected with or recovered from COVID-19 (not recorded which). CDR3 region: CASSRFSSPGELFF. CDR3 nucleotide sequence: TGCGCCAGCAGCAGATTTAGTAGCCCCGGGGAGCTGTTTTTT.